Listed below are T cell receptor beta chains from one sample, sequenced in a study of blood T cell repertoires in COVID-19. Assay used: immunoSEQ multiplex PCR; TCRdb lists only in-frame clones, some missing. The sample includes about 250,000 clones, around 89% of them seen just once. Sequenced: peripheral blood. The receptors derive from a man under 40 with acute or convalescent COVID-19. CDR3s include the opening cysteine and the closing phenylalanine or tryptophan. The order of the fields is J gene, D gene, V gene, CDR3 protein, CDR3 DNA. The D gene is left open where the match is weak.

>TRBJ2-1|-|TRBV4-1
CASSQTAQSSYNEQFF
TGCGCCAGCAGCCAAACGGCACAGAGCTCCTACAATGAGCAGTTCTTC
>TRBJ2-7|-|TRBV6-1
CASSEYTYEQYF
TGTGCCAGCAGTGAGTACACCTACGAGCAGTACTTC
>TRBJ2-3|-|TRBV27
CASSPSRTGADTQYF
TGTGCCAGCAGTCCTTCGCGTACCGGAGCAGATACGCAGTATTTT
>TRBJ2-3|TRBD2|TRBV29-1
CSGYGRLAGVIDTQYF
TGCAGCGGGTATGGTCGGCTAGCGGGAGTGATAGATACGCAGTATTTT
>TRBJ2-1|-|TRBV4-2
CASSPGGNTYNEQFF
TGTGCCAGCAGCCCCGGAGGGAACACCTACAATGAGCAGTTCTTC
>TRBJ2-1|TRBD1|TRBV28
CESRGTNEQFF
TGTGAAAGCAGGGGGACAAATGAGCAGTTCTTC
>TRBJ1-6|-|TRBV7-9
CASSQQAEVVGNSPLHF
TGTGCCAGCAGCCAGCAAGCGGAGGTGGTCGGTAATTCACCCCTCCACTTT
>TRBJ2-7|TRBD1|TRBV3-1/TRBV3-2
CASSQNRGLYEQYF
TGTGCCAGCAGCCAAAACAGGGGGCTCTACGAGCAGTACTTC
>TRBJ2-7|-|TRBV4-1
CASSLTTDMIYEQYF
TGCGCCAGCAGCCTAACGACAGATATGATCTACGAGCAGTACTTC
>TRBJ1-3|-|TRBV28
CASSLEENTIYF
TGTGCCAGCAGTTTAGAGGAAAACACCATATATTTT
>TRBJ1-4|TRBD1|TRBV10-2
CASKTTDRTNEKLFF
TGCGCCAGCAAAACAACGGACAGGACTAATGAAAAACTGTTTTTT